This T cell receptor (beta chain) was sequenced during a study of shared clonotypes between healthy human individuals. For the study at large: Each donor's CD4 naive and CD4 memory cells filled three plates apiece, CD8 naive two, and CD8 memory one.

Here immunoSEQ multiplex PCR was the method, and the copy in TCRdb shows in-frame clones only, minus some. The sample has about 2.4 million clones; more than 80% are singletons. V lost 4 bases to trimming and J lost 2 bases, with 4 bases between them. This CDR3 is built from 12 residues. Germline lookup yields CDR1 LNHDA and CDR2 SQIVND (reference sequence). The sample was naive CD4+ T cells sorted from blood. Subset defined: CD45RA+ positively selected. The chain combines TRBV19 with TRBJ2-3, with D unclear. The origin of this receptor is a man aged 18 to 30 in good health. The chain's CDR3 is CASSRYTDTQYF. CDR3 nucleotide sequence: TGTGCCAGTAGTAGATACACAGATACGCAGTATTTT.